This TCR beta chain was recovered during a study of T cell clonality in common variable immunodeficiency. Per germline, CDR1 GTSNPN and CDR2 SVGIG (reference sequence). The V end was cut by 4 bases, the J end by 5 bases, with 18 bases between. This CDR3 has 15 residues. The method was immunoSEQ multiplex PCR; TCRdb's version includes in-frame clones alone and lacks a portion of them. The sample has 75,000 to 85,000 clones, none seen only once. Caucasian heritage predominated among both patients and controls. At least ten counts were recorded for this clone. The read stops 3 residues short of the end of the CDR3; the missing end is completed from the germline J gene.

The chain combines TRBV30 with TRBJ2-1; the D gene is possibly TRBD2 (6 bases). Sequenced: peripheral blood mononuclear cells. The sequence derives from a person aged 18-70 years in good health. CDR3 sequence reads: CAWTLGSGGDNEQFF. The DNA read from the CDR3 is TGTGCCTGGACGTTAGGATCGGGCGGGGACAATGAG.